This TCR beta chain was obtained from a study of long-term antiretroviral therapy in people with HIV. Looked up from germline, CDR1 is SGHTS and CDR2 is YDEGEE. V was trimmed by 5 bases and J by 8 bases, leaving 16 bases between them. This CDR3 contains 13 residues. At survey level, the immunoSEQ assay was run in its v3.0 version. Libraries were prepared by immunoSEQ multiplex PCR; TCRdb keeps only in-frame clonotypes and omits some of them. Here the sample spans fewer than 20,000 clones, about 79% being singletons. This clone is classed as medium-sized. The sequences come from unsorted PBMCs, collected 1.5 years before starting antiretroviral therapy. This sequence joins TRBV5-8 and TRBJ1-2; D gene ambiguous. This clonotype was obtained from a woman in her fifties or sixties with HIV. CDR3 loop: CASRRAWEEGYTF. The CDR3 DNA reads TGTGCCAGCAGGCGCGCCTGGGAAGAAGGCTACACCTTC.